Below are 10 T cell receptor beta chains sequenced from a single sample in a study of shared clonotypes between healthy human individuals. Assay used: immunoSEQ multiplex PCR; TCRdb lists only in-frame clones, some missing. The table records about 2,100,000 clones, 93% of them present only once. Naive CD8 isolation took CD45RO-negative cells positively selected for CCR7 and excluded terminally differentiated effector memory CD45RA+ cells. Sequenced material: naive CD8+ T cells from PBMCs. All receptors come from a man aged 18 to 30 in good health. Some clones in this sample may be carry-over from other donors' samples.

The J gene is TRBJ1-1, the V gene TRBV6-1; no reliable D call. Germline CDR1 is MNHNS and CDR2 is SASEGT. V was cut by 5 bases and J by 1 base, with 14 bases left in between. The CDR3 runs 15 residues. This CDR3 reads CASSPNRAPNTEAFF. The CDR3 nucleotides read TGTGCCAGCAGTCCAAACCGGGCCCCGAACACTGAAGCTTTCTTT.

This chain links TRBV5-1 with TRBJ2-5, with D unclear. V lost 0 bases to trimming and J lost 2 bases, with 11 bases between them. From germline, CDR1 is SGHRS and CDR2 YFSETQ. The CDR3 spans 15 residues. The CDR3 here is CASSLARWQQETQYF. DNA of the CDR3: TGCGCCAGCAGCTTGGCTCGGTGGCAGCAAGAGACCCAGTACTTC.

With respect to this clone: In the same sample, other DNA sequences code for this CDR3. The chain employs TRBV7-9 and TRBJ1-1; TRBD1 might be the D (5 bases). The CDR3 runs 13 residues. CDR1 and CDR2 (germline): SEHNR, FQNEAQ (reference sequence). Trimming cost V 5 bases and J 5 bases, with 12 bases left between them. CDR3 amino acids: CASSPGGGTEAFF. CDR3 sequence (DNA): TGTGCCAGCAGCCCGGGTGGGGGTACTGAAGCTTTCTTT.

A single count supports this clone. The V gene is TRBV27, the J gene TRBJ1-5, with TRBD1 identical over 8 bases. Germline trimming cut 5 bases from V and 1 base from J; bases unmatched to any gene: 4. This CDR3 is 15 amino acids long. Germline V gene lookup returns CDR1 MNHEY and CDR2 SMNVEV (reference sequence). CDR3 DNA sequence: TGTGCCAGCAGTCCAGGGGGCAGGAGCAATCAGCCCCAGCATTTT. Encoded protein: CASSPGGRSNQPQHF.

The V call is TRBV7-8, the J call TRBJ1-4; possible D gene TRBD1, 6 bases. Looked up from germline, CDR1 is SGHVS and CDR2 is FQNEAQ. V lost 3 bases and J 3 bases, leaving 11 bases between the germline ends. The CDR3 has 15 residues. The CDR3 loop is CASSFLGTPNEKLFF. The CDR3 region has the DNA TGTGCCAGCAGCTTCCTGGGGACACCTAATGAAAAACTGTTTTTT.

The chain combines TRBV10-3 with TRBJ1-1; possibly TRBD1 for D (6 bases). Trimming pared 3 bases from V and 1 base from J, leaving 18 bases between. This CDR3 is built from 17 residues. Germline V gene data show CDR1 as ENHRY and CDR2 as SYGVKD. CDR3 sequence: CAISEKNLQGPNTEAFF. CDR3 bases: TGTGCCATCAGTGAAAAAAATTTACAGGGACCGAACACTGAAGCTTTCTTT.

The V gene is TRBV4-1, the J gene TRBJ2-7, with D perhaps matching TRBD2 (5 bases). Germline CDR1 MGHRA, CDR2 YSYEKL. This CDR3 has 17 amino acids. The ends were cut back, 4 bases at V and 0 bases at J, with 19 bases in the middle. The chain's CDR3 is CASSPFHRDGSSYEQYF. In DNA, the CDR3 is TGCGCCAGCAGCCCCTTTCATCGGGATGGGAGCTCCTACGAGCAGTACTTC.

The V call is TRBV27, the J call TRBJ2-7, with 11 bases lining up with TRBD2. CDR3 length equals 20 residues. Trimming took 5 bases from V and 4 from J; bases not matched to a gene: 22. Germline V gives CDR1 MNHEY, CDR2 SMNVEV (reference sequence). DNA of the CDR3: TGTGCCAGCAGTCCACGCGTGGTTAGCGGGAGGGCACGAAAGGGGTACGAGCAGTACTTC. Its protein is CASSPRVVSGRARKGYEQYF.

CDR3 in amino acids: CASSLEAPPAEQYF. In DNA, the CDR3 is TGTGCCAGCAGCTTAGAGGCCCCCCCAGCCGAGCAGTACTTC. The chain combines TRBV7-6 with TRBJ2-7; no clear D. Between the trimmed V and J ends, which lost 1 base and 6 bases, there was a span of 13 bases. From germline, CDR1 is SGHVS and CDR2 FNYEAQ. The CDR3 has 14 residues.

This chain joins TRBV19 and TRBJ1-5, with D possibly TRBD1 on 6 matching bases. This CDR3 region has 16 residues. Trimming removed 6 bases at V and 1 base at J, with 16 bases between. CDR1 is LNHDA and CDR2 is SQIVND in the germline V gene (reference sequence). The CDR3 loop is CASSPIGTRSNQPQHF. The CDR3 DNA follows: TGTGCCAGTAGCCCCATTGGGACAAGAAGCAATCAGCCCCAGCATTTT.